This T cell receptor (beta chain) came from a study of blood T cell repertoires in COVID-19. At the level of the study: PBMCs, B-cell-depleted T cells, or T cells were the source of the cDNA or gDNA that made up the material.

This clone was found once. Trimming took off 1 base at V and 1 base at J, with 9 bases between the two ends. Germline-derived CDR1 and CDR2 are MNHEY and SVGEGT. The CDR3 runs 15 residues. This table comes from immunoSEQ multiplex PCR, and its TCRdb copy is limited to in-frame clones, with some not included. The table includes around 200,000 clones, about 82% detected once. Sequenced input: peripheral blood. The chain carries TRBV6-2 or TRBV6-3 and TRBJ2-3; weak D call: TRBD1 (5 bases). The receptor was derived from a woman of 80 years or more with acute or convalescent COVID-19. CDR3 in amino acids: CASSYFWGGTDTQYF. CDR3 DNA: TGTGCCAGCAGTTACTTCTGGGGCGGCACAGATACGCAGTATTTT.